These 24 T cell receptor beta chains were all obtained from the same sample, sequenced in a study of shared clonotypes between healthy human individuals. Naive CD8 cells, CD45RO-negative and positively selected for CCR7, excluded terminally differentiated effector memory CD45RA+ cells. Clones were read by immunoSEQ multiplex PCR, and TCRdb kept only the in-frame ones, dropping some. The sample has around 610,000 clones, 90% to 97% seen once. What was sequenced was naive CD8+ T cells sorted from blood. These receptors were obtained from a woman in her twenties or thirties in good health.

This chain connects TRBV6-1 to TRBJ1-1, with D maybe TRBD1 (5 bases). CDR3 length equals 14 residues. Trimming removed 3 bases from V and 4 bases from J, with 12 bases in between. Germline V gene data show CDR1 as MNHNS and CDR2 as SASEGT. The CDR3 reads CASSDVVRGTEAFF. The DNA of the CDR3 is TGTGCCAGCAGTGATGTCGTGAGGGGCACTGAAGCTTTCTTT.

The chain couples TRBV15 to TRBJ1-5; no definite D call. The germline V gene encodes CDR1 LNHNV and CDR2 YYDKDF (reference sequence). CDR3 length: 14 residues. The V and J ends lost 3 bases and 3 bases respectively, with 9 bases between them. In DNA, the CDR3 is TGTGCCACCAGCAGTGGTCACAACAATCAGCCCCAGCATTTT. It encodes CATSSGHNNQPQHF.

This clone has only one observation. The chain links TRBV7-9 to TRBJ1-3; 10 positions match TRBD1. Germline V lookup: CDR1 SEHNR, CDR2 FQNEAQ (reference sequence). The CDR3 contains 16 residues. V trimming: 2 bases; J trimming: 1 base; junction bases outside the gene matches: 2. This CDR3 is CASSLPGQGSGNTIYF. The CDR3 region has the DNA TGTGCCAGCAGCTTACCGGGACAGGGGTCTGGAAACACCATATATTTT.

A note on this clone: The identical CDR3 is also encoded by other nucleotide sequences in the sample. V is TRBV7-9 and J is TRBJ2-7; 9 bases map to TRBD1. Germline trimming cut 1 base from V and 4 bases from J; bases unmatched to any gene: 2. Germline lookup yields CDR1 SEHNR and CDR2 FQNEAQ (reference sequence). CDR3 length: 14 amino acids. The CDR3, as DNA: TGTGCCAGCAGCTTAGGGGGACAGGGTTACGAGCAGTACTTC. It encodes CASSLGGQGYEQYF.

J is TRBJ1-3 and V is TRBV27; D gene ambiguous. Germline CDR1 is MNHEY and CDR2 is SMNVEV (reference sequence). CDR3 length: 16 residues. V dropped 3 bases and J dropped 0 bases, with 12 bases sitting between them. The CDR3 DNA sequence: TGTGCCAGCAGTTTGTTACATCCAACCTCTGGAAACACCATATATTTT. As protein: CASSLLHPTSGNTIYF.

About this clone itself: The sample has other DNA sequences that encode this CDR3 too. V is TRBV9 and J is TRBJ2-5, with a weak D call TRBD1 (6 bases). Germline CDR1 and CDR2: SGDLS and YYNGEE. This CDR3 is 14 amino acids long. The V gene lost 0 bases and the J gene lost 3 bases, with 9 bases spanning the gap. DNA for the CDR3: TGTGCCAGCAGCGTAGGTAACAGGGAAGAGACCCAGTACTTC. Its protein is CASSVGNREETQYF.

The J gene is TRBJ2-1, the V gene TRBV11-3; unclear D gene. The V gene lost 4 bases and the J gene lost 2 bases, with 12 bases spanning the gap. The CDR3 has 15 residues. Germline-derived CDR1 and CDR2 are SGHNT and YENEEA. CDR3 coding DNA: TGTGCCAGCAGCTCTGCCCAAGGGCCCTACAATGAGCAGTTCTTC. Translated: CASSSAQGPYNEQFF.

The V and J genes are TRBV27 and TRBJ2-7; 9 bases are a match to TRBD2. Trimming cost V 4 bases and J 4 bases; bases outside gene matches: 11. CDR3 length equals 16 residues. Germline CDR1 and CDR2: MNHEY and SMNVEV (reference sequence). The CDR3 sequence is CASSSSSGKPEYEQYF. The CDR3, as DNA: TGTGCCAGCAGTTCCTCTAGCGGGAAACCCGAATACGAGCAGTACTTC.

CDR3 bases: TGTGCCAGCAGTTATTGGAGGGGGCCGGCAGATACGCAGTATTTT. It translates to CASSYWRGPADTQYF. This chain connects TRBV6-6 to TRBJ2-3; tentatively, D is TRBD1 (7 bases). The CDR3 consists of 15 residues. CDR1 MNHNY and CDR2 SVGAGI come from the germline V gene (reference sequence). V was trimmed by 3 bases and J by 4 bases, leaving 14 bases between them.

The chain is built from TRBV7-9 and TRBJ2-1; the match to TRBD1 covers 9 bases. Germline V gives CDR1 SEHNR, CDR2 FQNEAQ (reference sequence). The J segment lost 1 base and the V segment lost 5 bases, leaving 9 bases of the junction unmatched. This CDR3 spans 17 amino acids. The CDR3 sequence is CASSPRTGAGSYNEQFF. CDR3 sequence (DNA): TGTGCCAGCAGCCCCAGGACAGGGGCAGGGTCCTACAATGAGCAGTTCTTC.

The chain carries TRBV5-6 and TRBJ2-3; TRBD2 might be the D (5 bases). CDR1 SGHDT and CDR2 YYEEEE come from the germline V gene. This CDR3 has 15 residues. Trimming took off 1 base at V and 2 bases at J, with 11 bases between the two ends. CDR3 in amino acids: CASSLMTTPTDTQYF. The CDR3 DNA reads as TGTGCCAGCAGCTTGATGACTACCCCCACAGATACGCAGTATTTT.

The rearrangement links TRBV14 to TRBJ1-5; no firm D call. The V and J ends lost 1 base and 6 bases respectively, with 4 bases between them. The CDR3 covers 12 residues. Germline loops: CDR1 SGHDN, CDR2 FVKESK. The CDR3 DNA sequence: TGTGCCAGCAGCCAAGGTCTTCAGCCCCAGCATTTT. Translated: CASSQGLQPQHF.

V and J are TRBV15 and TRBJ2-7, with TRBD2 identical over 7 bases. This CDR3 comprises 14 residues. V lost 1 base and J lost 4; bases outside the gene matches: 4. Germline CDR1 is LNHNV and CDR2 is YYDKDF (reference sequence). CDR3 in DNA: TGTGCCACCAGCAGAGGACTAGCAAGGTACGAGCAGTACTTC. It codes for CATSRGLARYEQYF.

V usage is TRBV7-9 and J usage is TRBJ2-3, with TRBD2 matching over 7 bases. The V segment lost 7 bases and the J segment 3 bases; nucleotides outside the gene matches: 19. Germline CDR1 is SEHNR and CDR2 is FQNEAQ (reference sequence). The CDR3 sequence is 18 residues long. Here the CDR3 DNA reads TGTGCCAGCACCTGGGAGGGTGGGCGGACGAGCCAAACAGATACGCAGTATTTT. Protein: CASTWEGGRTSQTDTQYF.

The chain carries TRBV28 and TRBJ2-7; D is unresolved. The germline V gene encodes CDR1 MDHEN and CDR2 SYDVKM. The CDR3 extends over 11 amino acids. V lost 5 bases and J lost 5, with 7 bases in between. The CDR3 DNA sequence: TGTGCCAGCAGTAGGACCCACGAGCAGTACTTC. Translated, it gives CASSRTHEQYF.

This CDR3 is CASSLAIALSGNTIYF. The CDR3 nucleotides are TGTGCCAGCAGCTTAGCCATCGCGCTCTCTGGAAACACCATATATTTT. This chain joins TRBV13 and TRBJ1-3, with D unclear. This CDR3 spans 16 amino acids. V lost 1 base and J 0 bases, leaving 10 bases between the germline ends. Germline assignment: CDR1 PRHDT and CDR2 FYEKMQ (reference sequence).

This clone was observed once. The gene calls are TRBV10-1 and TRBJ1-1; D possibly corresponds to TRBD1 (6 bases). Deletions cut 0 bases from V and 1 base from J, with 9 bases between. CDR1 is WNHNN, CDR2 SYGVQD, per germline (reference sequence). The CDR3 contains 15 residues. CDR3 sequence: CASSESGTPNTEAFF. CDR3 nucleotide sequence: TGCGCCAGCAGTGAGTCTGGGACACCGAACACTGAAGCTTTCTTT.

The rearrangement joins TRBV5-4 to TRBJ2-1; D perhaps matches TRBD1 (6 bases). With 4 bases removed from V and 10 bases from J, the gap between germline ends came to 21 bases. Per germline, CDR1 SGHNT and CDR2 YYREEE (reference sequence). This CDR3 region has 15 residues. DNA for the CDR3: TGTGCCAGCAGCCCCCCACAGGGTAGATTAGAGGAGCAGTTCTTC. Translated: CASSPPQGRLEEQFF.

CDR3 sequence: CASSRLGSYEQYF. The CDR3 DNA follows: TGTGCCAGCAGCAGACTAGGGTCCTACGAGCAGTACTTC. V and J are TRBV2 and TRBJ2-7, with D perhaps matching TRBD2 (6 bases). This CDR3 spans 13 amino acids. Germline CDR1 SNHLY, CDR2 FYNNEI. V gave up 6 bases and J gave up 1 base, with 10 bases separating them.

Here the CDR3 DNA reads TGTGCCAGCAGCTTAGAGCCGGGGCTGAGGAATGAGCAGTTCTTC. This encodes CASSLEPGLRNEQFF. The chain uses TRBV7-8 and TRBJ2-1; D tentatively reads TRBD1 or TRBD2 (5 bases each). The V and J ends lost 1 base and 7 bases respectively, with 14 bases between them. The germline V gene has CDR1 SGHVS and CDR2 FQNEAQ. There are 15 residues in the CDR3.

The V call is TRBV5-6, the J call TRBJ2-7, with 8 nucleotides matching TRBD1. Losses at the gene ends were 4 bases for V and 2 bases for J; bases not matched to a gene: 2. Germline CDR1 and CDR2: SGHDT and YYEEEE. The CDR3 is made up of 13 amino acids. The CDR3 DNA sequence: TGTGCCAGCAGCGCGGACAGGGCCTACGAGCAGTACTTC. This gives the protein CASSADRAYEQYF.

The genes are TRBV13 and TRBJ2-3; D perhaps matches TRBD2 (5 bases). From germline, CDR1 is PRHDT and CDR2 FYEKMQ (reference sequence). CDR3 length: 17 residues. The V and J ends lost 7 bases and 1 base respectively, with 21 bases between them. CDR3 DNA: TGTGCCAGCATTTCTTTGGGCAGAGGGAGCCGCACAGATACGCAGTATTTT. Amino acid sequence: CASISLGRGSRTDTQYF. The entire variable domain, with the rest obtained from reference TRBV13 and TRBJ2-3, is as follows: AAGVIQSPRHLIKEKRETATLKCYPIPRHDTVYWYQQGPGQDPQFLISFYEKMQSDKGSIPDRFSAQQFSDYHSELNMSSLELGDSALYFCASISLGRGSRTDTQYFGPGTRLTVL.

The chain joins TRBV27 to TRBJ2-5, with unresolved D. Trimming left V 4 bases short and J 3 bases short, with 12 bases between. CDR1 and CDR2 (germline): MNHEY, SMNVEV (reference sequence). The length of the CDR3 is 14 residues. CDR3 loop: CASSSLGSKETQYF. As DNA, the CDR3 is TGTGCCAGCAGTTCCCTCGGATCCAAAGAGACCCAGTACTTC.

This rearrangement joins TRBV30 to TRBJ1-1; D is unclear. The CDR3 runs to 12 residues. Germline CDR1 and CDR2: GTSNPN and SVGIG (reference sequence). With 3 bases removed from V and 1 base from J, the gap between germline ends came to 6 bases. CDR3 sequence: CAWSPPNTEAFF. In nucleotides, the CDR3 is TGTGCCTGGAGCCCCCCGAACACTGAAGCTTTCTTT.